The 10 T cell receptor beta chains below all came from one sample that was sequenced in a study of shared clonotypes between healthy human individuals. The repertoire was sequenced with immunoSEQ multiplex PCR; TCRdb's copy has only in-frame clones and lacks some. The sample comprises about 1.4 million clones, roughly 96% of which are singletons, and roughly 1.1% rests with the top ten. The sample taken for sequencing was naive CD4+ T cells sorted from blood. Indicated subset: CD45RA+ positively selected. These receptors came from a man aged 25-45 years in good health.

This chain joins TRBV28 and TRBJ2-7; TRBD1 is a possible D gene (6 bases). CDR3 length: 13 residues. V was cut by 3 bases and J by 3 bases, with 9 bases left in between. Per germline, CDR1 MDHEN and CDR2 SYDVKM. The CDR3 DNA reads TGTGCCAGCAGTTTCGGGACAATCTACGAGCAGTACTTC. Amino acid sequence: CASSFGTIYEQYF.

V usage is TRBV11-2 and J usage is TRBJ1-5; D call uncertain. Germline V gives CDR1 SGHAT, CDR2 FQNNGV. There are 12 residues in the CDR3. Trimming took 5 bases from V and 6 from J, leaving 8 bases between them. CDR3 bases: TGTGCCAGCAGCCCATCGGGTCAGCCCCAGCATTTT. This encodes CASSPSGQPQHF. Full variable domain (outside the CDR3, taken from reference TRBV11-2 and TRBJ1-5): EAGVAQSPRYKIIEKRQSVAFWCNPISGHATLYWYQQILGQGPKLLIQFQNNGVVDDSQLPKDRFSAERLKGVDSTLKIQPAKLEDSAVYLCASSPSGQPQHFGDGTRLSIL.

The gene calls are TRBV19 and TRBJ1-2; a weak D match, TRBD1 (6 bases). Trimming removed 5 bases from V and 4 bases from J, with 11 bases in between. Germline V gene sequence: CDR1 LNHDA, CDR2 SQIVND (reference sequence). The CDR3 spans 13 residues. Here the CDR3 reads CASSFRDIYGYTF. In DNA form, the CDR3 reads TGTGCCAGTAGTTTCCGGGACATCTATGGCTACACCTTC.

V and J are TRBV6-1 and TRBJ2-7, with unresolved D. Per germline, CDR1 MNHNS and CDR2 SASEGT. The length of the CDR3 is 16 residues. With 2 bases removed from V and 9 bases from J, the gap between germline ends came to 23 bases. The CDR3 sequence: CASSEPFRPHLRGQYF. The CDR3 bases are TGTGCCAGCAGTGAACCGTTCCGGCCTCACTTACGAGGGCAGTACTTC.

V usage is TRBV5-4 and J usage is TRBJ2-3; 11 nucleotides agree with TRBD2. This CDR3 is built from 15 residues. Per germline, CDR1 SGHNT and CDR2 YYREEE (reference sequence). The junction had 14 bases not matched to a gene; V was cut back by 7 bases and J by 10 bases. The CDR3 DNA reads as TGTGCCAGCCGGCCCGTAGGTACTAGCGGGAGTGCGCAGTATTTT. This translates into CASRPVGTSGSAQYF.

For this clone: This same CDR3 is encoded by further DNA sequences in the sample. For the CDR3, the DNA is TGTGCCAGCAGCCTCCTAGCGGGAGGGCCCGGGAATGAGCAGTTCTTC. Amino acids: CASSLLAGGPGNEQFF. J is TRBJ2-1 and V is TRBV11-2; 12 nucleotides agree with TRBD2. CDR1 and CDR2 (germline): SGHAT, FQNNGV. Germline trimming cut 5 bases from V and 7 bases from J; bases unmatched to any gene: 9. This CDR3 spans 16 amino acids.

V is TRBV5-1 and J is TRBJ1-2, with unresolved D. Germline V gives CDR1 SGHRS, CDR2 YFSETQ. V gave up 1 base and J gave up 2 bases, with 6 bases separating them. This CDR3 has 13 residues. For the CDR3, the DNA is TGCGCCAGCAGCTTGCACCCAAACTATGGCTACACCTTC. Translating it yields CASSLHPNYGYTF.

The chain recombines TRBV28 with TRBJ1-2; tentative D call: TRBD1 (6 bases). There are 13 residues in the CDR3. Trimming took 1 base from V and 7 from J, leaving 10 bases between them. Germline CDR1 MDHEN, CDR2 SYDVKM. CDR3 region: CASSLSGGTGYTF. The CDR3 DNA reads as TGTGCCAGCAGTTTATCGGGGGGCACTGGCTACACCTTC.

Only one count was recorded for this clone. This chain connects TRBV5-5 to TRBJ2-7; 8 positions match TRBD1. V was pared by 3 bases and J by 0 bases, with 2 bases of the junction left unmatched. Per the germline V gene, CDR1 is SGHKS and CDR2 is YYEKEE (reference sequence). This CDR3 region has 14 residues. The CDR3 nucleotides read TGTGCCAGCAGCTCCGGGACAGGCTCCTACGAGCAGTACTTC. This translates into CASSSGTGSYEQYF.

The gene calls are TRBV10-3 and TRBJ2-3; 12 bases line up with TRBD2. V trimming: 3 bases; J trimming: 0 bases; junction bases outside the gene matches: 7. CDR1 and CDR2 (germline): ENHRY, SYGVKD. The CDR3 has 18 residues. The DNA for the CDR3 is TGTGCCATCAGTGAAGTACTAGCGGGAGGAGCCAGCACAGATACGCAGTATTTT. It specifies CAISEVLAGGASTDTQYF.